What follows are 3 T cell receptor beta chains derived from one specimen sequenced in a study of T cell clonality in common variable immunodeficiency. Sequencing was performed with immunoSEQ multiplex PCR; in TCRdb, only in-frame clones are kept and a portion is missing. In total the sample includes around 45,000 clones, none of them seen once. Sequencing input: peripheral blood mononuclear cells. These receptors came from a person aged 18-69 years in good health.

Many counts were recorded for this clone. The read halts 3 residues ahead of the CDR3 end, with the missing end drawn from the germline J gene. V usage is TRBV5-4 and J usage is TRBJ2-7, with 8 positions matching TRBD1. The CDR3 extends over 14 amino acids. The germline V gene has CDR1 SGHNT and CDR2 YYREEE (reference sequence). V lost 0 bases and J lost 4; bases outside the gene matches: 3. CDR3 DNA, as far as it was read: TGTGCCAGCAGCTTGGGTGACAGGGGATACGAG. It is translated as CASSLGDRGYE. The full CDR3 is CASSLGDRGYEQYF.

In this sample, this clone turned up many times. Incomplete CDR3 DNA: TGTGCCAGCAGCCCCAGGGTGTATGGCACTGAA. It translates to CASSPRVYGTE. The entire CDR3 sequence reads CASSPRVYGTEAFF. The V call is TRBV14, the J call TRBJ1-1, with D tentatively TRBD1 (5 bases). The read terminates 3 residues ahead of where the CDR3 ends, so the germline J gene completes it. CDR1 SGHDN and CDR2 FVKESK come from the germline V gene. The CDR3 is made up of 14 amino acids. Trimming removed 4 bases at V and 4 bases at J, with 13 bases between.

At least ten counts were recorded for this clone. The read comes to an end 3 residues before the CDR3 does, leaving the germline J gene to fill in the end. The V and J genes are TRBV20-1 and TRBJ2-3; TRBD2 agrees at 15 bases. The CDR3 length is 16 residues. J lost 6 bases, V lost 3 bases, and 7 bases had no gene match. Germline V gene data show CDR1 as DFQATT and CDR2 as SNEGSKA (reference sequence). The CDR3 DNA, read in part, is TGCAGTGCTAGTTCGGGACTAGCGGGGGGTGGGGATACG. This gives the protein CSASSGLAGGGDT. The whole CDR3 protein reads CSASSGLAGGGDTQYF.